A single sample gave rise to the 4 T cell receptor beta chains below, sequenced in a study of blood T cell repertoires in COVID-19. Clones were read by immunoSEQ multiplex PCR, and TCRdb kept only the in-frame ones, dropping some. The sample records more than 350,000 clones, 70% to 90% being singletons. Sequenced: peripheral blood. The receptors come from a woman aged 25 to 39 with COVID-19, enrolled during active disease.

This clone was seen a handful of times. Relative to the germline gene, one junction end is altered; a read error may explain this. This chain connects TRBV4-1 to TRBJ1-2; no firm D call. This CDR3 spans 12 amino acids. CDR1 and CDR2 from the germline V gene are MGHRA and YSYEKL. The CDR3 reads CASSQEIHRVSF. CDR3 nucleotide sequence: TGCGCCAGCAGCCAAGAAATCCACCGGGTCAGCTTC.

The chain links TRBV18 to TRBJ1-4, with 7 positions matching TRBD1. The CDR3 contains 16 residues. Per the germline V gene, CDR1 is KGHSH and CDR2 is LQKENI. V lost 3 bases and J lost 3; bases outside the gene matches: 7. This chain's CDR3 is CASSPGQPNPNEKLFF. CDR3 DNA: TGTGCCAGCTCACCGGGACAGCCCAATCCTAATGAAAAACTGTTTTTT.

This chain links TRBV28 with TRBJ2-7; perhaps TRBD2 as D (6 bases). This CDR3 region has 15 residues. The V end was cut by 3 bases, the J end by 0 bases, with 12 bases between. Per the germline V gene, CDR1 is MDHEN and CDR2 is SYDVKM. The chain's CDR3 is CASSFGGTHSYEQYV. In DNA form, the CDR3 reads TGTGCCAGCAGTTTTGGCGGGACCCACTCCTACGAGCAGTACGTC.

The rearrangement links TRBV9 to TRBJ2-3, with a weak D call TRBD1 (5 bases). The CDR3 extends over 15 amino acids. Germline CDR1 and CDR2: SGDLS and YYNGEE. V lost 4 bases to trimming and J lost 0 bases, with 12 bases between them. Here the CDR3 DNA reads TGTGCCAGCAGCTCAACCAGGGTCAGCACAGATACGCAGTATTTT. Translating gives CASSSTRVSTDTQYF.